The rows below give T cell receptor beta chains drawn from one sample of a study of immune evolution from preneoplasia to lung adenocarcinoma. Profiling relied on immunoSEQ multiplex PCR, and the TCRdb table lists in-frame clones only, not all of them. The sample holds 3,000 to 4,500 clones, about 82% seen once. The specimen sequenced was FFPE adjacent normal lung tissue. These receptor sequences come from a person aged 55-80 years with lung adenocarcinoma. CDR3s include the opening cysteine and the closing phenylalanine or tryptophan. D genes are given only for firm matches. Expanded clones get a size class; other rows say once, few or many, or leave the size out.

J	size	V	D	CDR3	DNA
TRBJ2-3	.	TRBV10-2	TRBD2	CASWRGASSDTQYF	TGCGCCAGCTGGCGGGGGGCTTCGTCAGATACGCAGTATTTT
TRBJ1-5	few	TRBV27	.	CASREYNQPQHF	TGTGCCAGCAGGGAATACAATCAGCCCCAGCATTTT
TRBJ2-1	.	TRBV27	TRBD2	CASRPRLAGGIEQFF	TGTGCCAGCAGGCCAAGACTAGCGGGAGGAATAGAGCAGTTCTTC
TRBJ2-3	.	TRBV4-3	.	CASSQVLVGVTDTQYF	TGCGCCAGCAGCCAAGTGCTTGTGGGAGTAACAGATACGCAGTATTTT
TRBJ2-3	.	TRBV27	.	CASRETATDTQYF	TGTGCCAGCAGAGAGACGGCCACAGATACGCAGTATTTT
TRBJ1-5	.	TRBV7-2	.	CASSDRIGQPQHF	TGTGCCAGCAGCGATAGGATAGGCCAGCCCCAGCATTTT
TRBJ2-2	.	TRBV5-4	.	CASSLELAVGELFF	TGTGCCAGCAGCTTGGAGTTAGCGGTCGGGGAGCTGTTTTTT
TRBJ2-7	.	TRBV27	.	CASSSRVVNQREQYF	TGTGCCAGCAGTTCCCGGGTAGTTAATCAGAGGGAGCAGTACTTC
TRBJ2-4	.	TRBV28	.	CASNINTGKNIQYF	TGTGCCAGCAACATAAATACAGGCAAAAACATTCAGTACTTC
TRBJ1-5	few	TRBV7-8	.	CASSSKWGNNQPQHF	TGTGCCAGCAGCTCAAAGTGGGGAAACAATCAGCCCCAGCATTTT
TRBJ1-2	.	TRBV2	.	CASSDQGAYGYTF	TGTGCCAGCAGTGACCAGGGCGCCTATGGCTACACCTTC
TRBJ1-1	.	TRBV9	.	CASSVELHLMNTEAFF	TGTGCCAGCAGCGTAGAGCTACACCTAATGAACACTGAAGCTTTCTTT
TRBJ1-1	few	TRBV4-3	TRBD1	CASSQDKGGWTEAFF	TGCGCCAGCAGCCAAGACAAAGGGGGCTGGACTGAAGCTTTCTTT
TRBJ2-5	.	TRBV2	TRBD1	CASSEDRGRTETQYF	TGTGCCAGCAGTGAGGACAGGGGGCGCACCGAGACCCAGTACTTC
TRBJ1-1	.	TRBV5-1	.	CASSLDQLRRAFF	TGCGCCAGCAGCTTGGATCAGCTCAGACGAGCTTTCTTT
TRBJ2-1	.	TRBV18	TRBD2	CASSPPSGSEQFF	TGTGCCAGCTCACCACCTAGCGGGAGTGAGCAGTTCTTC
TRBJ1-5	.	TRBV4-1	.	CASSPIPGDSNQPQHF	TGCGCCAGCAGCCCAATCCCAGGGGATAGCAATCAGCCCCAGCATTTT
TRBJ2-5	.	TRBV9	.	CASSSTGIGGPQETQYF	TGTGCCAGCAGCTCTACAGGGATCGGGGGGCCACAAGAGACCCAGTACTTC
TRBJ2-7	.	TRBV27	TRBD1	CASSLGRGLYEQYF	TGTGCCAGCAGTTTAGGCAGGGGGCTGTACGAGCAGTACTTC
TRBJ2-1	.	TRBV7-2	.	CASSLGGASSYNEQFF	TGTGCCAGCAGCTTAGGGGGGGCTAGCTCCTACAATGAGCAGTTCTTC
TRBJ1-2	once	TRBV4-2	.	CASSFGAGETNYGYTF	TGTGCCAGCAGCTTTGGAGCGGGTGAGACTAACTATGGCTACACCTTC
TRBJ2-5	.	TRBV6-5	.	CASSWASPGRKTQYF	TGTGCCAGCAGTTGGGCTAGCCCTGGAAGGAAGACCCAGTACTTC
TRBJ2-7	.	TRBV5-1	TRBD2	CASSSGEGYEQYF	TGCGCCAGCAGCTCGGGGGAGGGGTACGAGCAGTACTTC
TRBJ2-1	.	TRBV5-1	.	CASSLAPGPYNEQFF	TGCGCCAGCAGCTTGGCCCCGGGACCGTACAATGAGCAGTTCTTC
TRBJ2-3	.	TRBV1	.	CTSTNKIRGETSGRHTDTQYF	TGCACCAGCACCAACAAAATAAGGGGGGAGACTAGCGGGAGACACACAGATACGCAGTATTTT
TRBJ1-1	.	TRBV30	.	CAWSATGRANTEAFF	TGTGCCTGGAGTGCTACAGGAAGGGCCAACACTGAAGCTTTCTTT
TRBJ2-3	.	TRBV5-1	TRBD2	CASREGLAGLDTQYF	TGCGCCAGCAGGGAGGGGCTAGCGGGACTAGATACGCAGTATTTT
TRBJ2-2	few	TRBV5-1	.	CASSLWNTGELFF	TGCGCCAGCAGCTTGTGGAACACCGGGGAGCTGTTTTTT
TRBJ2-7	.	TRBV11-3	TRBD1	CGQLIRQGAARDYEQYF	TGTGGCCAGCTTATCCGACAGGGGGCCGCTCGAGACTACGAGCAGTACTTC
TRBJ1-5	.	TRBV28	TRBD1	CASSLLQGSNQPQHF	TGTGCCAGCAGTTTGCTACAGGGGAGCAATCAGCCCCAGCATTTT
TRBJ1-1	.	TRBV29-1	TRBD1	CSGEQGLTNTEAFF	TGCAGCGGAGAACAGGGGTTGACGAACACTGAAGCTTTCTTT
TRBJ1-2	.	TRBV7-2	TRBD1	CASSYRTGGDYGYTF	TGTGCCAGCAGCTATAGGACAGGGGGCGACTATGGCTACACCTTC
TRBJ2-1	.	TRBV5-4	.	CASSPGAGPANEQFF	TGTGCCAGCAGCCCAGGGGCGGGACCCGCCAATGAGCAGTTCTTC
TRBJ2-7	few	TRBV27	.	CASSPESGEQYF	TGTGCCAGCAGTCCAGAGAGTGGCGAGCAGTACTTC
TRBJ1-2	.	TRBV5-6	TRBD1	CASLIQSGGFGGYTF	TGTGCCAGCTTGATTCAATCAGGGGGATTTGGCGGCTACACCTTC
TRBJ2-3	.	TRBV11-3	.	CASSAWRGADTQYF	TGTGCCAGCAGCGCTTGGAGGGGCGCAGATACGCAGTATTTT
TRBJ1-1	.	TRBV28	.	CASSLSSPGAFF	TGTGCCAGCAGTTTATCCAGCCCGGGCGCTTTCTTT
TRBJ2-1	.	TRBV29-1	TRBD2	CSVEDPLAGTRGGEQFF	TGCAGCGTTGAAGATCCCCTAGCGGGAACCCGAGGGGGTGAGCAGTTCTTC
TRBJ2-2	.	TRBV19	TRBD2	CASSIGAGGTGELFF	TGTGCCAGTAGTATCGGGGCGGGAGGAACCGGGGAGCTGTTTTTT
TRBJ1-3	.	TRBV27	.	CASSLRTPYSGNTIYF	TGTGCCAGCAGTCTCCGGACACCTTACTCTGGAAACACCATATATTTT
TRBJ2-5	once	TRBV5-5	TRBD1	CASSLATGVGETQYF	TGTGCCAGCAGCTTGGCAACAGGGGTGGGTGAGACCCAGTACTTC
TRBJ2-5	.	TRBV5-4	TRBD1	CASSSDRVGETQYF	TGTGCCAGCAGCTCCGACAGGGTGGGCGAGACCCAGTACTTC
TRBJ2-2	.	TRBV7-9	TRBD2	CASSFISGRITGELFF	TGTGCCAGCAGCTTTATTAGCGGGAGGATTACCGGGGAGCTGTTTTTT
TRBJ2-7	few	TRBV19	.	CASSIGQSSYEQYF	TGTGCCAGTAGTATCGGGCAGAGCTCCTACGAGCAGTACTTC
TRBJ2-3	.	TRBV5-6	.	CASSLLGPDTQYF	TGTGCCAGCAGCTTATTGGGACCCGATACGCAGTATTTT
TRBJ1-2	.	TRBV28	.	CASSSRYGYTF	TGTGCCAGCAGTTCGCGATATGGCTACACCTTC
TRBJ2-2	.	TRBV30	TRBD2	CAWSEPGTSGRYTGELFF	TGTGCCTGGAGTGAACCCGGGACTAGCGGGCGGTACACCGGGGAGCTGTTTTTT
TRBJ2-7	.	TRBV2	.	CASSLDREGQYF	TGTGCCAGCAGTCTTGACAGGGAGGGGCAGTACTTC